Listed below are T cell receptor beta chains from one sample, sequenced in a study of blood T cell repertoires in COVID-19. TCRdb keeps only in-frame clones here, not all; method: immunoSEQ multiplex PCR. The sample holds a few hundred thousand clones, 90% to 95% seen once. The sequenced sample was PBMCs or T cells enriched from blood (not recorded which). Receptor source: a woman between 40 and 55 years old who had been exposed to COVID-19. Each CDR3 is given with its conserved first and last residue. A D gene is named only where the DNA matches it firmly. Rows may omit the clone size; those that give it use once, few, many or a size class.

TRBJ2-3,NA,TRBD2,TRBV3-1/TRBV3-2,CASRGLAGGTDTQYF,TGTGCCAGCAGGGGACTAGCGGGGGGGACAGATACGCAGTATTTT
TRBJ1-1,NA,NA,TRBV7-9,CASSRQGSGAFF,TGTGCCAGCAGCCGGCAGGGGTCGGGAGCTTTCTTT
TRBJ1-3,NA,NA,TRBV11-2,CASSSTRDTSTIYF,TGTGCCAGCAGCTCAACCCGGGACACGAGCACCATATATTTT
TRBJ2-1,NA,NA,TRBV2,CASRKGPAEQYNEQFF,TGTGCCAGCAGGAAGGGGCCAGCCGAACAATACAATGAGCAGTTCTTC
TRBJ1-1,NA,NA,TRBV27,CASSLLGNTEAFF,TGTGCCAGCAGTTTACTCGGGAACACTGAAGCTTTCTTT
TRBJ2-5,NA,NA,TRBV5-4,CASSLDGGGEETQYF,TGTGCCAGCAGCTTGGACGGCGGGGGCGAAGAGACCCAGTACTTC
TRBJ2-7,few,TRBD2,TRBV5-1,CASSLLAESYEQYF,TGCGCCAGCAGCCTACTAGCGGAGAGCTACGAGCAGTACTTC
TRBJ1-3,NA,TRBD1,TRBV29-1,CSADRGGNTIYF,TGCAGCGCCGACAGGGGAGGAAACACCATATATTTT
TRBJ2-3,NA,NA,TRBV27,CASSLSTWLDTQYF,TGTGCCAGCAGTTTATCGACATGGCTGGATACGCAGTATTTT
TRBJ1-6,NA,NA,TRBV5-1,CASSLESSYNSPLHF,TGCGCCAGCAGCTTGGAGAGCTCCTATAATTCACCCCTCCACTTT
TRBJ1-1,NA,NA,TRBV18,CASSLAVVDTEAFF,TGTGCCAGCTCACTAGCAGTGGTGGACACTGAAGCTTTCTTT
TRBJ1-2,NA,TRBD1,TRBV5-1,CASSYIDRAVGYTF,TGCGCCAGCAGCTATATCGACAGGGCTGTTGGCTACACCTTC
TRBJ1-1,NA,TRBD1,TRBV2,CASRARTGGTEAFF,TGTGCCAGCAGGGCTAGGACAGGGGGGACTGAAGCTTTCTTT
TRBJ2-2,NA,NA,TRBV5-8,CASSPWTGRDTGELFF,TGTGCCAGCAGCCCCTGGACAGGGAGGGACACCGGGGAGCTGTTTTTT
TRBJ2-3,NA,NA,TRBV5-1,CASSPTRRLSTDTQYF,TGCGCCAGCAGCCCGACTCGGCGGCTTAGCACAGATACGCAGTATTTT
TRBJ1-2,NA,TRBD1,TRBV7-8,CASSRDLTGDPTHYGYTF,TGTGCCAGCAGCCGAGATTTAACAGGGGATCCGACACACTATGGCTACACCTTC
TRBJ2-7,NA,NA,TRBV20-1,CSASRLRGSLEQYF,TGCAGTGCTAGTAGGTTGCGGGGAAGCCTAGAGCAGTACTTC
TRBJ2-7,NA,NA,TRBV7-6,CASSLEGQSSYEQYF,TGTGCCAGCAGCTTAGAGGGGCAGTCCTCCTACGAGCAGTACTTC
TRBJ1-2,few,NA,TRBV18,CASSPPNQGGTYNYGYTF,TGTGCCAGCTCACCACCAAATCAGGGTGGTACTTATAACTATGGCTACACCTTC
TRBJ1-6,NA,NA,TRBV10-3,CAISRDNSYNSPLHF,TGTGCCATCAGCCGGGACAACTCCTATAATTCACCCCTCCACTTT
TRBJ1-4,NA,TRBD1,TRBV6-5,CASRSLTGAGEKLFF,TGTGCCAGCAGGTCTCTGACAGGGGCGGGTGAAAAACTGTTTTTT
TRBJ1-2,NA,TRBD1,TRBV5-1,CASSLWGTEYGYTF,TGCGCCAGCAGCTTATGGGGGACAGAATATGGCTACACCTTC
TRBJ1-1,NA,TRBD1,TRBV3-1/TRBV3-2,CASSPGQAEAFF,TGTGCCAGCAGCCCCGGACAGGCTGAAGCTTTCTTT
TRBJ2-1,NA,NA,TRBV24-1,CATSDRYNEQFF,TGTGCCACCAGTGATCGCTACAATGAGCAGTTCTTC
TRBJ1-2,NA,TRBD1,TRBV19,CASSTRDRDYGYTF,TGTGCCAGTAGTACCCGGGACAGGGACTATGGCTACACCTTC
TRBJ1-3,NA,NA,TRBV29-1,CSVIPGGNTIYF,TGCAGCGTTATACCGGGAGGGAACACCATATATTTT
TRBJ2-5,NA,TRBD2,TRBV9,CASSVGLAGPQETQYF,TGTGCCAGCAGCGTAGGGCTAGCGGGCCCGCAAGAGACCCAGTACTTC
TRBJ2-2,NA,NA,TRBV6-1,CASSEREAYTGELFF,TGTGCCAGCAGTGAAAGAGAAGCTTACACCGGGGAGCTGTTTTTT
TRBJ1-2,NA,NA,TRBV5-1,CASSSTSTEGYGYTF,TGCGCCAGCAGCTCAACCTCGACAGAAGGCTATGGCTACACCTTC
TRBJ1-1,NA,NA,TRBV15,CATSRFGSNTEAFF,TGTGCCACCAGCAGGTTCGGGTCGAACACTGAAGCTTTCTTT
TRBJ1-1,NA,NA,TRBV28,CASTLGHALEAFF,TGTGCCAGCACCCTCGGACACGCCCTTGAAGCTTTCTTT
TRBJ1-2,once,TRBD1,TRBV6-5,CASSTGQGNYGYTF,TGTGCCAGCAGTACCGGACAGGGGAACTATGGCTACACCTTC
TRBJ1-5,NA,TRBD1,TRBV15,CATSSSRQGWGSNQPQHF,TGTGCCACCAGCAGTTCAAGACAGGGGTGGGGGAGCAATCAGCCCCAGCATTTT
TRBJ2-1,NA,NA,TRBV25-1,CASSHRGGANEQFF,TGTGCCAGCAGCCACAGGGGGGGGGCCAATGAGCAGTTCTTC
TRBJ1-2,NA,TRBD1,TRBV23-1,CASSKRDLGQGGVLFYGYTF,TGCGCCAGCAGCAAACGGGACTTAGGACAGGGAGGGGTCTTGTTCTATGGCTACACCTTC
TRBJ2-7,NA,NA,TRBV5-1,CASSFGGNPSYEQYF,TGCGCCAGCAGCTTCGGGGGAAACCCGTCTTACGAGCAGTACTTC
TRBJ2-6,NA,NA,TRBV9,CASSPNHFSSGANVLTF,TGTGCCAGCAGCCCTAACCACTTTAGCTCTGGGGCCAACGTCCTGACTTTC
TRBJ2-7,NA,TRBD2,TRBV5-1,CASSWRTSGGKREQYF,TGCGCCAGCAGCTGGAGGACTAGCGGGGGAAAGCGGGAGCAGTACTTC
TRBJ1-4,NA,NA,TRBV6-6,CASSSGTSNEKLFF,TGTGCCAGCAGTTCTGGGACAAGTAATGAAAAACTGTTTTTT
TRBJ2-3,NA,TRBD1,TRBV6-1,CASSDRDRVTDTQYF,TGTGCCAGCAGTGACCGGGACAGAGTCACAGATACGCAGTATTTT
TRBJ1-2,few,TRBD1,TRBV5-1,CASSLGQGLSDYGYTF,TGCGCCAGCTCCCTCGGACAGGGCCTTTCGGACTATGGCTACACCTTC
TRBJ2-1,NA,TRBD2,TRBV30,CAWSRTSGYNEQFF,TGTGCCTGGAGTCGGACTAGCGGATACAATGAGCAGTTCTTC
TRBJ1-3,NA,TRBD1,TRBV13,CASSSNSTGRSGNTIYF,TGTGCCAGCAGCTCCAACTCGACAGGGCGCTCTGGAAACACCATATATTTT
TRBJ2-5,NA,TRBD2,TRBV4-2,CASSQGGREGLETQYF,TGTGCCAGCAGCCAAGGAGGGCGGGAGGGCCTCGAGACCCAGTACTTC